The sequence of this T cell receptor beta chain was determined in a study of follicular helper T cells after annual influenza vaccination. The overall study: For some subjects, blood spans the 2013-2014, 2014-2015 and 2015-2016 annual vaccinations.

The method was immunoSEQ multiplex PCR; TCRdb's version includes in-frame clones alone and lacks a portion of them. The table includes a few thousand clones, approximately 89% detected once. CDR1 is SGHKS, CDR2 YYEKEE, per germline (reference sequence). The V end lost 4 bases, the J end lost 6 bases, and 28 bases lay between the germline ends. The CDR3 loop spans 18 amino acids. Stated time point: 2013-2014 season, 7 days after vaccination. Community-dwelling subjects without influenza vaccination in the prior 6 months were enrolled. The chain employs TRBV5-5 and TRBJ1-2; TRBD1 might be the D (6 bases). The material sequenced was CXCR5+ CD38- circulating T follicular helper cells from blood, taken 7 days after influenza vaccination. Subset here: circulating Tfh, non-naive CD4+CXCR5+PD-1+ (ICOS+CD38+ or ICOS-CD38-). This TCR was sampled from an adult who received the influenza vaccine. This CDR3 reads CASSQVYRADSLFNGYTF. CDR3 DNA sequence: TGTGCCAGCAGCCAAGTATATCGTGCGGACAGTCTATTTAATGGCTACACCTTC. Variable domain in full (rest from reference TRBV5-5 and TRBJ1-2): DAGVTQSPTHLIKTRGQQVTLRCSPISGHKSVSWYQQVLGQGPQFIFQYYEKEERGRGNFPDRFSARQFPNYSSELNVNALLLGDSALYLCASSQVYRADSLFNGYTFGSGTRLTVV.